These 31 T cell receptor beta chains were all obtained from the same sample, sequenced in a study of blood T cell repertoires in COVID-19 (dated by TCRdb to 2018 to 2021). The library was prepared using the immunoSEQ multiplex PCR assay. Sourced from immuneACCESS, this table was stored by TCRdb with only in-frame sequences that have V and J called. A share of the clones is absent; for the studies checked, an unresolved V gene accounts for under half, and the remainder has no known explanation. Present in this sample are about 350,000 clones, about nine tenths of which were seen just once. The ten largest clones capture about 0.94% of the sample. Sequencing was performed on PBMCs or T cells enriched from blood (not recorded which). These receptors originate from a woman aged 25 to 39 who had been exposed to COVID-19.

V usage is TRBV7-3 and J usage is TRBJ2-1, with D maybe TRBD2 (6 bases). Germline-derived CDR1 and CDR2 are SGHTA and FQGTGA. Trimming pared 5 bases from V and 6 bases from J, leaving 11 bases between. There are 13 residues in the CDR3. Here the CDR3 reads CASSPSESNEQFF. The DNA for the CDR3 is TGTGCCAGCAGCCCTAGCGAATCCAATGAGCAGTTCTTC.

This chain links TRBV4-1 with TRBJ2-3, with a weak D call TRBD2 (6 bases). Looked up from germline, CDR1 is MGHRA and CDR2 is YSYEKL. V was cut by 3 bases and J by 5 bases, with 6 bases left in between. The CDR3 has 12 amino acids. CDR3 protein: CASSQGGDTQYF. In DNA form, the CDR3 reads TGCGCCAGCAGCCAGGGGGGAGATACGCAGTATTTT.

The rearrangement joins TRBV2 to TRBJ2-7; 7 nucleotides match TRBD1. Germline-derived CDR1 and CDR2 are SNHLY and FYNNEI. The CDR3 covers 15 residues. The junction had 7 bases not matched to a gene; V was cut back by 3 bases and J by 2 bases. The CDR3 DNA sequence: TGTGCCAGCAGTGAGTTCCGGGGACAGACCTACGAGCAGTACTTC. This encodes CASSEFRGQTYEQYF.

The chain joins TRBV28 to TRBJ2-1, with a weak D call TRBD2 (6 bases). The CDR3 totals 15 residues. The V gene's germline CDR1 is MDHEN and CDR2 SYDVKM. The V end was cut by 3 bases, the J end by 4 bases, with 13 bases between. The CDR3 reads CASSFMRDSYNEQFF. The CDR3 nucleotides are TGTGCCAGCAGTTTTATGCGGGACTCTTACAATGAGCAGTTCTTC.

The V gene is TRBV5-6, the J gene TRBJ1-1; D gene uncertain. The V gene's germline CDR1 is SGHDT and CDR2 YYEEEE. The V and J ends lost 0 bases and 0 bases respectively, with 9 bases between them. The CDR3 is 15 amino acids. The CDR3 coding sequence is TGTGCCAGCAGCTTGGAGCGGGTCTTGAACACTGAAGCTTTCTTT. It translates to CASSLERVLNTEAFF.

This rearrangement joins TRBV11-2 to TRBJ1-4; 8 positions match TRBD1. The CDR3 is made up of 17 amino acids. CDR1 is SGHAT, CDR2 FQNNGV, per germline. V lost 6 bases and J lost 1; bases outside the gene matches: 10. CDR3 coding DNA: TGTGCCAGCAGAGGCAGGGGGCAAAGTGGAACTAATGAAAAACTGTTTTTT. Encoded protein: CASRGRGQSGTNEKLFF. Based on the CDR3 plus reference TRBV11-2 and TRBJ1-4, the full variable domain is EAGVAQSPRYKIIEKRQSVAFWCNPISGHATLYWYQQILGQGPKLLIQFQNNGVVDDSQLPKDRFSAERLKGVDSTLKIQPAKLEDSAVYLCASRGRGQSGTNEKLFFGSGTQLSVL.

The chain carries TRBV18 and TRBJ2-1; 9 bases align to TRBD2. The CDR3 consists of 15 residues. The ends lost 2 bases at V and 6 bases at J; junction bases unmatched: 5. Germline V lookup: CDR1 KGHSH, CDR2 LQKENI. The CDR3 DNA sequence: TGTGCCAGCTCACCAGGGACTAGCTTGGGCAATGAGCAGTTCTTC. It translates to CASSPGTSLGNEQFF.

V and J are TRBV30 and TRBJ2-1; tentatively, D is TRBD1 (6 bases). The V gene's germline CDR1 is GTSNPN and CDR2 SVGIG (reference sequence). This CDR3 has 11 amino acids. Trimming stripped 0 bases from V and 13 bases from J, with 10 bases between. The CDR3, as DNA: TGTGCCTGGAGTGTTGGACAGCCACAGTTCTTC. Translated, it gives CAWSVGQPQFF.

This clone was seen a single time. The chain joins TRBV7-9 to TRBJ2-7, with D unclear. Per germline, CDR1 SEHNR and CDR2 FQNEAQ (reference sequence). Between the trimmed V and J ends, which lost 3 bases and 5 bases, there was a span of 5 bases. The CDR3 runs 11 residues. The CDR3 bases are TGTGCCAGCAGCTTCGTAAACGAGCAGTACTTC. Amino acid sequence: CASSFVNEQYF.

This chain uses TRBV9 with TRBJ1-4, with D perhaps TRBD1 (5 bases). The germline gives CDR1 SGDLS, CDR2 YYNGEE. V was cut by 4 bases and J by 7 bases, with 17 bases left in between. The CDR3 totals 15 residues. In nucleotides, the CDR3 is TGTGCCAGCAGCCCCTGGACTCAGGGAGGTGAAAAACTGTTTTTT. Protein sequence: CASSPWTQGGEKLFF.

The gene calls are TRBV27 and TRBJ2-5, with 8 bases fitting TRBD1. The CDR3 runs to 15 residues. Germline V lookup: CDR1 MNHEY, CDR2 SMNVEV (reference sequence). Trimming cost V 3 bases and J 5 bases; bases outside gene matches: 8. Written as DNA, the CDR3 is TGTGCCAGCAGTTTTCAGGGGGCAGGGAGGGAGACCCAGTACTTC. This sequence encodes CASSFQGAGRETQYF.

This clone was counted a single time. The chain carries TRBV12-3 or TRBV12-4 and TRBJ1-2; tentatively, D is TRBD1 (5 bases). This CDR3 has 12 amino acids. Trimming removed 0 bases from V and 7 bases from J, with 6 bases in between. The DNA of the CDR3 is TGTGCCAGCAGTTTAGCGCAGGGTGGCTACACCTTC. Translated: CASSLAQGGYTF.

The chain has TRBV9 and TRBJ2-3; D possibly corresponds to TRBD2 (6 bases). In germline, CDR1 is SGDLS, CDR2 YYNGEE. With 0 bases removed from V and 5 bases from J, the gap between germline ends came to 16 bases. This CDR3 contains 16 residues. The CDR3: CASSVDPPGAGDTQYF. CDR3 sequence (DNA): TGTGCCAGCAGCGTAGATCCCCCGGGAGCTGGAGATACGCAGTATTTT.

The V and J genes are TRBV27 and TRBJ1-2, with 10 bases fitting TRBD1. The junction had 10 bases not matched to a gene; V was cut back by 4 bases and J by 2 bases. Germline V gives CDR1 MNHEY, CDR2 SMNVEV (reference sequence). This CDR3 region has 17 residues. The CDR3 protein is CASSWSGTGALNYGYTF. DNA of the CDR3: TGTGCCAGCAGTTGGAGCGGGACAGGGGCTCTAAACTATGGCTACACCTTC.

The chain combines TRBV28 with TRBJ1-2; no clear D. The V gene's germline CDR1 is MDHEN and CDR2 SYDVKM. Trimming left V 2 bases short and J 9 bases short, with 13 bases between. CDR3 length equals 13 residues. This CDR3 is CASSLMEGASYTF. The CDR3 nucleotides read TGTGCCAGCAGTTTAATGGAGGGAGCGAGCTACACCTTC.

V usage is TRBV15 and J usage is TRBJ1-1, with TRBD1 matching over 7 bases. Germline CDR1 LNHNV, CDR2 YYDKDF (reference sequence). The CDR3 loop spans 13 amino acids. V lost 6 bases and J lost 6; bases outside the gene matches: 7. The CDR3, as DNA: TGTGCCACCAGACCGACAGGGATCTCTGAAGCTTTCTTT. Encoded protein: CATRPTGISEAFF.

This rearrangement joins TRBV28 to TRBJ2-5, with a weak D call TRBD1 (5 bases). Germline assignment: CDR1 MDHEN and CDR2 SYDVKM. V lost 4 bases to trimming and J lost 5 bases, with 11 bases between them. The CDR3 spans 13 residues. This chain's CDR3 is CASSSRDLETQYF. CDR3 DNA: TGTGCCAGCAGTTCCAGGGATCTGGAGACCCAGTACTTC.

The chain employs TRBV6-5 and TRBJ2-3, with D tentatively TRBD2 (6 bases). Looked up from germline, CDR1 is MNHEY and CDR2 is SVGAGI. CDR3 length: 16 residues. V was clipped by 0 bases and J by 5 bases, with 15 bases between them. CDR3 protein: CASSYSGLPSGDTQYF. The CDR3 DNA reads TGTGCCAGCAGTTACTCGGGACTCCCTTCGGGAGATACGCAGTATTTT.

This chain links TRBV9 with TRBJ2-5; D is uncertain. This CDR3 is built from 14 residues. Germline V CDR1 and CDR2: SGDLS, YYNGEE. Trimming removed 0 bases at V and 2 bases at J, with 8 bases between. This chain's CDR3 is CASSVGSFQETQYF. The CDR3 coding sequence is TGTGCCAGCAGCGTAGGTTCTTTTCAAGAGACCCAGTACTTC.

J is TRBJ2-1 and V is TRBV23-1; 13 bases map to TRBD2. TRBV23-1 is filed as an ORF, its function uncertain. Trimming cost V 1 base and J 4 bases; bases outside gene matches: 16. This CDR3 has 21 residues. The CDR3: CASSQYPGLAGAPPTYNEQFF. In DNA form, the CDR3 reads TGCGCCAGCAGTCAATATCCAGGACTAGCGGGAGCCCCGCCAACTTACAATGAGCAGTTCTTC.

The rearrangement links TRBV19 to TRBJ2-1; tentative D call: TRBD1 (5 bases). Germline V gene sequence: CDR1 LNHDA, CDR2 SQIVND (reference sequence). With 0 bases removed from V and 6 bases from J, the gap between germline ends came to 18 bases. The CDR3 is 17 residues long. In DNA form, the CDR3 reads TGTGCCAGTAGTATAGATCTGGGTACAGGTCCCGCCAATGAGCAGTTCTTC. It codes for CASSIDLGTGPANEQFF.

A single count supports this clone. This chain connects TRBV7-2 to TRBJ2-2; tentatively, D is TRBD2 (5 bases). There are 15 residues in the CDR3. Trimming left V 0 bases short and J 6 bases short, with 11 bases between. CDR1 and CDR2 from the germline V gene are SGHTA and FQGNSA. CDR3 residues: CASSLARTRAGELFF. CDR3 coding DNA: TGTGCCAGCAGCTTAGCGCGGACTCGCGCCGGGGAGCTGTTTTTT.

The chain employs TRBV20-1 and TRBJ2-7, with 7 bases that match TRBD2. Per the germline V gene, CDR1 is DFQATT and CDR2 is SNEGSKA (reference sequence). The V gene end was trimmed by 6 bases and the J gene end by 4 bases; junction bases not matched to a gene: 3. This CDR3 is built from 11 residues. In nucleotides, the CDR3 is TGCAGTGCGAAACTAGCGTACGAGCAGTACTTC. Its translation is CSAKLAYEQYF.

The genes are TRBV27 and TRBJ2-7, with D unresolved. The ends were cut back, 6 bases at V and 6 bases at J, with 12 bases in the middle. The CDR3 runs 12 residues. The germline gives CDR1 MNHEY, CDR2 SMNVEV (reference sequence). This CDR3 is CASRFQVGEQYF. CDR3 nucleotide sequence: TGTGCCAGCAGATTTCAGGTGGGCGAGCAGTACTTC.

The rearrangement joins TRBV30 to TRBJ2-5; TRBD2 might be the D (5 bases). Trimming took 1 base from V and 5 from J, leaving 11 bases between them. The CDR3 sequence is 13 residues long. Germline values: CDR1 GTSNPN, CDR2 SVGIG (reference sequence). CDR3 DNA sequence: TGTGCCTGGAGTGCCTTGCCGGGGGAGACCCAGTACTTC. Translating gives CAWSALPGETQYF.

The V and J genes are TRBV9 and TRBJ2-7, with 8 nucleotides matching TRBD2. This CDR3 is 16 amino acids long. Germline CDR1 and CDR2: SGDLS and YYNGEE. V trimming: 0 bases; J trimming: 3 bases; junction bases outside the gene matches: 8. The CDR3 DNA is TGTGCCAGCAGCGTAGTGGGGACTAGTTCGGACTACGAGCAGTACTTC. It codes for CASSVVGTSSDYEQYF.

The CDR3 reads CASSSPGGQNYGYTF. CDR3 coding DNA: TGTGCCAGCAGCTCCCCTGGGGGACAAAACTATGGCTACACCTTC. The V call is TRBV7-2, the J call TRBJ1-2; TRBD1 might be the D (6 bases). The CDR3 loop spans 15 amino acids. Germline V gene lookup returns CDR1 SGHTA and CDR2 FQGNSA. V shed 4 bases and J shed 2 bases, with 14 bases lying between them.

This chain links TRBV19 with TRBJ2-2; 9 bases fit TRBD1. There are 15 residues in the CDR3. Germline loops: CDR1 LNHDA, CDR2 SQIVND (reference sequence). The V gene end was trimmed by 6 bases and the J gene end by 4 bases; junction bases not matched to a gene: 6. The CDR3 DNA is TGTGCCAGTAGCCGGGACAGGGCGAGCACCGGGGAGCTGTTTTTT. Amino acids: CASSRDRASTGELFF.

The chain is built from TRBV6-6 and TRBJ1-1; tentatively, D is TRBD1 (6 bases). The CDR3 spans 14 residues. V lost 5 bases, J lost 4 bases, and 14 bases lay in between. Germline V gene sequence: CDR1 MNHNY, CDR2 SVGAGI (reference sequence). The CDR3: CASSKQGRSTEAFF. CDR3 nucleotides: TGTGCCAGCAGTAAACAGGGTAGGAGCACTGAAGCTTTCTTT.

The chain couples TRBV12-5 to TRBJ2-5, with D possibly matching TRBD1 (6 bases). Between the trimmed V and J ends, which lost 2 bases and 5 bases, there was a span of 12 bases. This CDR3 spans 14 amino acids. Looked up from germline, CDR1 is LGHNT and CDR2 is FRNRAP. In DNA, the CDR3 is TGTGCTAGTGGTTTGAGCCAGGGGAAGGAGACCCAGTACTTC. Translated, it gives CASGLSQGKETQYF.

The chain links TRBV2 to TRBJ1-5, with a weak D call TRBD1 (6 bases). There are 14 residues in the CDR3. Germline-derived CDR1 and CDR2 are SNHLY and FYNNEI. Trimming took off 5 bases at V and 4 bases at J, with 12 bases between the two ends. The CDR3 spells CASSSTGLNQPQHF. As DNA, the CDR3 is TGTGCCAGCAGTTCGACAGGATTAAATCAGCCCCAGCATTTT.